The rows below give T cell receptor beta chains drawn from one sample of a study of tumor and adjacent non-tumor tissue in lung cancer. TCRdb re-derived calls from the multiplex PCR reads in MiXCR, one entry per CDR3 protein. The sample consists of roughly 66,000 distinct CDR3 sequences, less than 80% of them appearing once. The sequenced sample consisted of lung tumor tissue. All receptors derive from a man between 60 and 75 years old with non-small cell lung cancer. CDR3s include the opening cysteine and the closing phenylalanine or tryptophan. The order of the fields is D gene, clone size, J gene, V gene, CDR3 protein, CDR3 DNA. D genes are given only for firm matches. Rows give clone size only sometimes, using once, few, many, or a class for an expanded clone.

D gene: NA
clone size: NA
J gene: TRBJ2-1
V gene: TRBV5-5
CDR3 protein: CASTRQGAQRVQLNEQFF
CDR3 DNA: TGTGCCAGCACAAGGCAGGGTGCCCAAAGGGTCCAGCTGAATGAGCAGTTCTTC

D gene: NA
clone size: NA
J gene: TRBJ2-5
V gene: TRBV20-1
CDR3 protein: CSASRIGPTETQYF
CDR3 DNA: TGCAGTGCTAGCCGCATAGGTCCGACAGAGACCCAGTATTTC

D gene: TRBD2
clone size: many
J gene: TRBJ2-3
V gene: TRBV20-1
CDR3 protein: CSASVILAEWTDTQYF
CDR3 DNA: TGCAGTGCCTCGGTGATACTAGCGGAATGGACAGATACGCAGTATTTT

D gene: TRBD2
clone size: NA
J gene: TRBJ2-1
V gene: TRBV11-1
CDR3 protein: CASSLGLASDNEQIF
CDR3 DNA: TGTGCCAGCAGCCTAGGACTAGCTAGTGACAATGAGCAGATCTTT

D gene: NA
clone size: once
J gene: TRBJ2-1
V gene: TRBV29-1
CDR3 protein: CSVWGGRVSPPSRSNEQFF
CDR3 DNA: TGCAGCGTCTGGGGGGGGCGCGTGAGCCCGCCATCGAGGAGCAATGAGCAGTTCTTC

D gene: NA
clone size: once
J gene: TRBJ2-4
V gene: TRBV20-1
CDR3 protein: CSVRWLQNIQYF
CDR3 DNA: TGCAGTGTTAGATGGCTGCAGAACATTCAGTACTTC

D gene: NA
clone size: few
J gene: TRBJ2-7
V gene: TRBV6-6
CDR3 protein: CASSYARDGAYERYF
CDR3 DNA: TGTGCCAGTAGTTACGCACGGGACGGAGCCTACGAACGGTACTTC

D gene: TRBD1
clone size: NA
J gene: TRBJ2-3
V gene: TRBV18
CDR3 protein: CASSRQGATGTDTQYF
CDR3 DNA: TGTGCCAGCTCTCGACAGGGGGCGACAGGCACAGATACGCAGTATTTT

D gene: NA
clone size: NA
J gene: TRBJ2-3
V gene: TRBV29-1
CDR3 protein: CSVYRVGLDTQYF
CDR3 DNA: TGCAGCGTCTACCGAGTGGGTTTGGATACGCAGTATTTT

D gene: TRBD1
clone size: NA
J gene: TRBJ1-1
V gene: TRBV20-1
CDR3 protein: CSARGTAGGTEAFF
CDR3 DNA: TGCAGTGCTAGAGGGACAGCAGGGGGTACTGAAGCTTTCTTT

D gene: TRBD2
clone size: NA
J gene: TRBJ2-4
V gene: TRBV5-4
CDR3 protein: CVSSLAGTGGIQYF
CDR3 DNA: TGTGTCAGCAGCTTGGCCGGGACGGGGGGCATTCAGTACTTC

D gene: NA
clone size: once
J gene: TRBJ2-1
V gene: TRBV6-1
CDR3 protein: CATSGRSYDEQFF
CDR3 DNA: TGTGCCACGTCTGGACGGTCCTACGATGAGCAGTTCTTC

D gene: TRBD2
clone size: once
J gene: TRBJ2-1
V gene: TRBV20-1
CDR3 protein: CSARAGADDERFF
CDR3 DNA: TGCAGTGCTAGGGCGGGAGCGGACGATGAGCGGTTCTTC

D gene: NA
clone size: NA
J gene: TRBJ2-3
V gene: TRBV29-1
CDR3 protein: CSGAGDIQYF
CDR3 DNA: TGCAGCGGTGCTGGAGATATACAGTATTTT

D gene: TRBD2
clone size: many
J gene: TRBJ2-1
V gene: TRBV20-1
CDR3 protein: CSALAVLPVTEQFF
CDR3 DNA: TGCAGTGCCCTAGCGGTCCTCCCTGTGACGGAGCAGTTCTTC

D gene: NA
clone size: NA
J gene: TRBJ2-7
V gene: TRBV6-2/TRBV6-3
CDR3 protein: CASSPRLYELYF
CDR3 DNA: TGTGCCAGCAGTCCAAGACTTTACGAGCTGTACTTC

D gene: NA
clone size: NA
J gene: TRBJ2-1
V gene: TRBV7-8
CDR3 protein: CASSLDGFGEQFF
CDR3 DNA: TGTGCCAGCAGCTTAGATGGGTTCGGGGAGCAGTTCTTC

D gene: NA
clone size: many
J gene: TRBJ2-3
V gene: TRBV24-1
CDR3 protein: CATSDPTDSTDTQYF
CDR3 DNA: TGTGCCACCAGTGATCCAACCGACAGCACAGATACGCAGTATTTT

D gene: NA
clone size: many
J gene: TRBJ2-3
V gene: TRBV29-1
CDR3 protein: CSVGTTNVATDTQYF
CDR3 DNA: TGCAGCGTTGGCACTACCAATGTAGCAACAGATACGCAGTATTTT

D gene: TRBD2
clone size: NA
J gene: TRBJ2-1
V gene: TRBV29-1
CDR3 protein: CIVVFWTGGSSYNEQFF
CDR3 DNA: TGCATCGTTGTATTTTGGACTGGCGGGAGCTCCTACAATGAGCAGTTCTTC

D gene: NA
clone size: NA
J gene: TRBJ1-3
V gene: TRBV6-5
CDR3 protein: CPSTETSPRSSGNIIYF
CDR3 DNA: TGTCCCAGTACCGAAACCTCCCCGCGGTCCTCTGGAAACATCATATATTTT

D gene: NA
clone size: NA
J gene: TRBJ2-7
V gene: TRBV6-1
CDR3 protein: CGSCGSRLEALEQYF
CDR3 DNA: TGTGGCAGCTGTGGGTCGAGACTAGAGGCCCTCGAGCAGTACTTC

D gene: NA
clone size: many
J gene: TRBJ2-5
V gene: TRBV20-1
CDR3 protein: CSARDGSRAPETQYF
CDR3 DNA: TGCAGTGCTAGAGATGGATCTAGAGCCCCGGAGACCCAGTACTTC

D gene: TRBD2
clone size: NA
J gene: TRBJ2-3
V gene: TRBV5-4
CDR3 protein: CASTTAGDNTDTQYF
CDR3 DNA: TGTGCCAGCACCACAGCGGGAGACAACACAGATACGCAGTATTTT

D gene: NA
clone size: NA
J gene: TRBJ2-4
V gene: TRBV20-1
CDR3 protein: CSARDVTIAKNIQYF
CDR3 DNA: TGCAGTGCTAGAGATGTGACTATAGCCAAAAACATTCAATACTTC

D gene: TRBD2
clone size: NA
J gene: TRBJ2-5
V gene: TRBV6-2/TRBV6-3
CDR3 protein: CASILGGVETQYF
CDR3 DNA: TGTGCCAGCATCCTCGGGGGGGTAGAGACCCAGTACTTC

D gene: NA
clone size: NA
J gene: TRBJ2-7
V gene: TRBV6-1
CDR3 protein: CASSEINYDHYF
CDR3 DNA: TGTGCCAGCAGTGAAATTAACTACGATCACTACTTC

D gene: NA
clone size: NA
J gene: TRBJ1-2
V gene: TRBV29-1
CDR3 protein: CSVVRGYGYSF
CDR3 DNA: TGCAGCGTTGTCAGGGGCTATGGCTACAGCTTC

D gene: TRBD1
clone size: NA
J gene: TRBJ1-1
V gene: TRBV5-6
CDR3 protein: CASRLLHQVTGRAFF
CDR3 DNA: TGTGCAAGCAGATTGCTCCACCAGGTGACAGGGAGGGCTTTCTTT

D gene: NA
clone size: NA
J gene: TRBJ2-1
V gene: TRBV7-9
CDR3 protein: CASSLGTYEQFF
CDR3 DNA: TGTGCCAGCTCCCTGGGCACATATGAGCAGTTCTTC

D gene: NA
clone size: NA
J gene: TRBJ1-1
V gene: TRBV10-2
CDR3 protein: CAYRDGNTEAFF
CDR3 DNA: TGCGCCTACAGGGACGGGAACACTGAAGCTTTCTTT

D gene: NA
clone size: NA
J gene: TRBJ1-2
V gene: TRBV20-1
CDR3 protein: CSARVPTGYGYTF
CDR3 DNA: TGCAGTGCTAGAGTCCCTACAGGCTATGGCTACACCTTC

D gene: NA
clone size: NA
J gene: TRBJ2-1
V gene: TRBV20-1
CDR3 protein: CSASMGGEHFF
CDR3 DNA: TGCAGTGCTAGTATGGGAGGTGAGCACTTCTTC

D gene: TRBD2
clone size: NA
J gene: TRBJ2-1
V gene: TRBV6-5
CDR3 protein: CASSSPGLGVNELFF
CDR3 DNA: TGTGCCAGCAGTTCGCCGGGACTAGGTGTTAATGAGCTGTTCTTC

D gene: TRBD1
clone size: NA
J gene: TRBJ2-5
V gene: TRBV9
CDR3 protein: CASSVALGTGEETQYF
CDR3 DNA: TGTGCCAGCAGCGTAGCGTTGGGGACAGGAGAAGAGACCCAGTACTTC

D gene: NA
clone size: NA
J gene: TRBJ2-7
V gene: TRBV28
CDR3 protein: CASRKTGNYVQYF
CDR3 DNA: TGTGCCAGCAGGAAAACCGGGAACTACGTGCAGTACTTC

D gene: NA
clone size: NA
J gene: TRBJ2-3
V gene: TRBV20-1
CDR3 protein: CSDQIQASSDTQYF
CDR3 DNA: TGCAGTGATCAAATACAGGCAAGCTCAGATACGCAGTATTTT

D gene: NA
clone size: NA
J gene: TRBJ2-1
V gene: TRBV7-2
CDR3 protein: CASSLGTYNEQFF
CDR3 DNA: TGTGCCAGCAGCTTAGGGACCTACAATGAGCAGTTCTTC

D gene: TRBD2
clone size: NA
J gene: TRBJ2-1
V gene: TRBV6-1
CDR3 protein: CATSRSGGWYNEQFF
CDR3 DNA: TGTGCCACCAGTAGAAGCGGGGGTTGGTACAATGAGCAGTTCTTC

D gene: NA
clone size: many
J gene: TRBJ2-3
V gene: TRBV30
CDR3 protein: CAWSVPAPSTDTQYF
CDR3 DNA: TGTGCCTGGAGTGTTCCGGCCCCTAGCACAGATACGCAGTATTTT

D gene: TRBD1
clone size: many
J gene: TRBJ2-4
V gene: TRBV28
CDR3 protein: CASSSGTGGSTKNIQYF
CDR3 DNA: TGTGCCAGCAGTTCAGGGACAGGGGGCTCTACCAAAAACATTCAGTACTTC

D gene: TRBD1
clone size: NA
J gene: TRBJ1-3
V gene: TRBV20-1
CDR3 protein: CSARDWGQKTSRNTIYF
CDR3 DNA: TGCAGTGCTAGAGATTGGGGACAGAAGACATCTAGAAACACCATATATTTT

D gene: NA
clone size: NA
J gene: TRBJ2-5
V gene: TRBV11-1
CDR3 protein: CARSKDTYQEKQYF
CDR3 DNA: TGTGCCAGAAGCAAAGACACCTACCAAGAGAAACAGTACTTC

D gene: NA
clone size: NA
J gene: TRBJ2-4
V gene: TRBV20-1
CDR3 protein: CSAGGVASFQRWAKNTQYF
CDR3 DNA: TGCAGTGCTGGCGGAGTGGCTAGCTTCCAAAGGTGGGCCAAAAACACTCAGTACTTC

D gene: TRBD1
clone size: few
J gene: TRBJ2-2
V gene: TRBV6-1
CDR3 protein: CASSKLRQGSGELFF
CDR3 DNA: TGTGCCAGCAGCAAGCTCCGACAGGGGTCCGGGGAGCTGTTTTTT

D gene: NA
clone size: NA
J gene: TRBJ1-5
V gene: TRBV21-1
CDR3 protein: CVSSKPGQPQHF
CDR3 DNA: TGTGTCAGCAGCAAGCCCGGTCAGCCCCAGCATTTT